This T cell receptor beta chain was captured by sequencing in a study of shared clonotypes between healthy human individuals. Study at large: Every donor yielded three CD4 naive, three CD4 memory, two CD8 naive and one CD8 memory plate. Points from the study as a whole: Donor scarcity curtailed the genetic and exposure-history diversity represented herein.

Original analysis: ImmunoSEQ supplied junction-only sequences lacking quality scores, so filtering was different. TCRdb's table, derived via immunoSEQ multiplex PCR, lists solely in-frame clones and lacks some. V, J and clone size derive from that table, while D and trimming were established from the DNA sequence. The profile shows 2 million or so clones, less than 95% of them singletons. To note about this clone: The antigen remains undetermined.

CD45RO-negative CD8 cells positively selected for CCR7 made up the naive population, which excluded terminally differentiated effector memory CD45RA+ cells. The CDR3 is 13 residues long. The V end was cut by 1 base, the J end by 6 bases, with 13 bases between. Germline CDR1 and CDR2: GTSNPN and SVGIG (reference sequence). The V and J genes are TRBV30 and TRBJ2-7; D ambiguous. This TCR was recovered from a man aged 18 to 29 in good health. The sample taken for sequencing was naive CD8+ T cells sorted from blood. The CDR3 DNA is TGTGCCTGGAGTGATGCCCCGTGGGTCGAGCAGTACTTC. This sequence encodes CAWSDAPWVEQYF.